The next 10 T cell receptor beta chains were all read from a single sample in a study of blood T cell repertoires in COVID-19. Some clones are missing from TCRdb's copy, which holds only in-frame ones; the method was immunoSEQ multiplex PCR. The sample lists fewer than 250,000 clones; less than 85% were seen once. The material sequenced was PBMCs or T cells enriched from blood (not recorded which). These receptors were taken from a woman in her twenties or thirties who had recovered from COVID-19.

The chain recombines TRBV28 with TRBJ1-5, with a tentative D call TRBD1 (5 bases). Trimming removed 3 bases at V and 0 bases at J, with 12 bases between. Germline CDR1 reads MDHEN; CDR2 reads SYDVKM. The CDR3 totals 16 residues. CDR3 sequence reads: CASSFRVGASNQPQHF. CDR3 bases: TGTGCCAGCAGTTTTAGGGTAGGGGCTAGCAATCAGCCCCAGCATTTT.

This clone came up a few times. This chain links TRBV3-1 (or the pseudogene TRBV3-2) with TRBJ1-2; 8 bases agree with TRBD1. The CDR3 length is 16 residues. Germline assignment: CDR1 LGHDT and CDR2 YNNKEL (reference sequence). V shed 0 bases, J shed 7 bases, and the junction held 10 bases outside the gene matches. The CDR3 region has the DNA TGTGCCAGCAGCCAAGACGATAGGACAGGGTACTTTGGCTACACCTTC. Translating it yields CASSQDDRTGYFGYTF.

This clone was counted a single time. The CDR3 coding sequence is TGCGCCAGCAGCACCGGGACTAGCGGGAGGGCCTGGGAGACCCAGTACTTC. It codes for CASSTGTSGRAWETQYF. The chain couples TRBV5-1 to TRBJ2-5; 16 nucleotides match TRBD2. The trim removed 4 bases at V and 5 bases at J, leaving 8 bases unmatched. The CDR3 loop spans 17 amino acids. Germline values: CDR1 SGHRS, CDR2 YFSETQ.

This chain uses TRBV6-1 with TRBJ1-4; D call uncertain. This CDR3 comprises 15 residues. Trimming took off 2 bases at V and 8 bases at J, with 15 bases between the two ends. The germline gives CDR1 MNHNS, CDR2 SASEGT. CDR3 in DNA: TGTGCCAGCAGTGAAATTGGTCGGGCGGGGGAAAAACTGTTTTTT. Its translation is CASSEIGRAGEKLFF.

Worth noting for this clone: This same CDR3 is encoded by further DNA sequences in the sample. This chain uses TRBV19 with TRBJ1-4; 7 nucleotides agree with TRBD1. The J segment lost 0 bases and the V segment lost 3 bases, leaving 1 base of the junction unmatched. Germline V lookup: CDR1 LNHDA, CDR2 SQIVND (reference sequence). CDR3 size: 15 residues. CDR3 protein: CASSIQGATNEKLFF. CDR3 nucleotide sequence: TGTGCCAGTAGTATCCAGGGGGCAACTAATGAAAAACTGTTTTTT.

The chain employs TRBV18 and TRBJ2-3; 10 nucleotides match TRBD2. The CDR3 covers 17 residues. Germline CDR1 KGHSH, CDR2 LQKENI. The trim removed 1 base at V and 4 bases at J, leaving 8 bases unmatched. CDR3 sequence (DNA): TGTGCCAGCTCACCACTAGCGAGCGGGGGGGCCTCAGATACGCAGTATTTT. This translates into CASSPLASGGASDTQYF. The full variable domain, in which reference TRBV18 and TRBJ2-3 provide the parts outside the CDR3, is NAGVMQNPRHLVRRRGQEARLRCSPMKGHSHVYWYRQLPEEGLKFMVYLQKENIIDESGMPKERFSAEFPKEGPSILRIQQVVRGDSAAYFCASSPLASGGASDTQYFGPGTRLTVL.

The CDR3, as DNA: TGCAGCGCGCGACACTCATATGGCTACACCTTC. This translates into CSARHSYGYTF. J is TRBJ1-2 and V is TRBV29-1; D is ambiguous. Germline lookup yields CDR1 SQVTM and CDR2 ANQGSEA. Trimming removed 7 bases from V and 5 bases from J, with 11 bases in between. The CDR3 has 11 residues.

The genes are TRBV19 and TRBJ2-7, with D tentatively TRBD2 (5 bases). Trimming left V 6 bases short and J 3 bases short, with 15 bases between. From germline, CDR1 is LNHDA and CDR2 SQIVND (reference sequence). The CDR3 has 14 amino acids. CDR3 amino acids: CASSPGRGHYEQYF. The CDR3 region has the DNA TGTGCCAGTAGCCCCGGCCGAGGGCACTACGAGCAGTACTTC. The whole variable domain, filled in from reference TRBV19 and TRBJ2-7, reads DGGITQSPKYLFRKEGQNVTLSCEQNLNHDAMYWYRQDPGQGLRLIYYSQIVNDFQKGDIAEGYSVSREKKESFPLTVTSAQKNPTAFYLCASSPGRGHYEQYFGPGTRLTVT.

The J gene is TRBJ1-1, the V gene TRBV5-1; D might be TRBD1 (6 bases). CDR1 and CDR2 (germline): SGHRS, YFSETQ. This CDR3 region has 14 residues. V gave up 4 bases and J gave up 2 bases, with 12 bases separating them. The CDR3 spells CASSQMTGNTEAFF. In DNA, the CDR3 is TGCGCCAGCAGCCAAATGACAGGTAACACTGAAGCTTTCTTT.

J is TRBJ1-2 and V is TRBV4-1; D gene unclear. Germline assignment: CDR1 MGHRA and CDR2 YSYEKL. Trimming removed 1 base from V and 0 bases from J, with 3 bases in between. This CDR3 region has 13 residues. CDR3 sequence reads: CASSQAANYGYTF. Written as DNA, the CDR3 is TGCGCCAGCAGCCAAGCTGCTAACTATGGCTACACCTTC.